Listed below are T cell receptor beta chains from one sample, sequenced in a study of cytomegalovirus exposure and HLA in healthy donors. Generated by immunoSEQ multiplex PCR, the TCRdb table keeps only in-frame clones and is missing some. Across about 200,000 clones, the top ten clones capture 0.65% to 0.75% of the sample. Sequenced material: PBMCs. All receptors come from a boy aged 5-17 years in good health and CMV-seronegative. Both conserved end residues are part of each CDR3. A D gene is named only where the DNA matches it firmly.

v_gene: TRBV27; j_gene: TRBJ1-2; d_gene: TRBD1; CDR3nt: TGTGCCAGCAGTTTATCGTCCAGGGACAGGGGAGGTGGCTACACCTTC; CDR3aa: CASSLSSRDRGGGYTF
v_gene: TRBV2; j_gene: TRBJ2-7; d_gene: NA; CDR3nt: TGTGCCAGCAGTGGTCGGGACTTTCTTTCCTACGAGCAGTACTTC; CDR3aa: CASSGRDFLSYEQYF
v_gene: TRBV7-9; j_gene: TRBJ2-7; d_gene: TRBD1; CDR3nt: TGTGCCAGCAGCTCCTCACAGGGGTTCCCATACGAGCAGTACTTC; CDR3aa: CASSSSQGFPYEQYF
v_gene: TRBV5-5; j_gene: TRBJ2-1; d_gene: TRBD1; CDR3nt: TGTGCCAGCAGCTCAATCCGGGACAGGGGATACAATGAGCAGTTCTTC; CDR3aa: CASSSIRDRGYNEQFF
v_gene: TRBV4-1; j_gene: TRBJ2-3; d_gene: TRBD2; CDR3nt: TGCGCCAGCAGCTTTCGGGGACTAGCGGAAACTAGCACAGATACGCAGTATTTT; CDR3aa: CASSFRGLAETSTDTQYF
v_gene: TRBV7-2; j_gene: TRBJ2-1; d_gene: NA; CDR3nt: TGTGCCAGCAGCTTCGGCCGGACTACCTACAATGAGCAGTTCTTC; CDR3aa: CASSFGRTTYNEQFF
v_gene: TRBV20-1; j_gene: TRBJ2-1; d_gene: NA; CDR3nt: TGCAGTGCTTTCCAGGACTATGAGCAGTTCTTC; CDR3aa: CSAFQDYEQFF
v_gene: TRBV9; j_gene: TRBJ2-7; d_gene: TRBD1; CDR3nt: TGTGCCAGCAGCGGAGGGGGACAGACCCGCGAGCAGTACTTC; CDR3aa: CASSGGGQTREQYF
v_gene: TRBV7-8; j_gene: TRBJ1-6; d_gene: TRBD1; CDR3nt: TGTGCCACACACCCGTGGGGACAGGGAGAAAACTCCTATAATTCACCCCTCCACTTT; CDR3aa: CATHPWGQGENSYNSPLHF
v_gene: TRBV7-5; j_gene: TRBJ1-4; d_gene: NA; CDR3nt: TGTGCCAGAAGCTTACCCCAGGGTCCGGGTAATGAAAAACTGTTTTTT; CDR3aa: CARSLPQGPGNEKLFF
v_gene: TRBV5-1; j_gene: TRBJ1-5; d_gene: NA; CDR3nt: TGCGCCAGCAGCTTGTCGGGACTTCATAATCAGCCCCAGCATTTT; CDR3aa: CASSLSGLHNQPQHF
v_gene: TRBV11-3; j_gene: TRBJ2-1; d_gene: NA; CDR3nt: TGTGCCAGCAGCCTTGGTAGTACTGAGCAGTTCTTC; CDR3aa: CASSLGSTEQFF
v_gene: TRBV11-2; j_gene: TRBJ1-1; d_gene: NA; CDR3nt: TGTGCCAGCAGCTTGGTGGCAGGGAACACTGAAGCTTTCTTT; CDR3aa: CASSLVAGNTEAFF
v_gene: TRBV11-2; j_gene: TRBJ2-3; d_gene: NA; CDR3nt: TGTGCCAGCAGCCCAGGATTCAACCCTAGCACAGATACGCAGTATTTT; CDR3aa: CASSPGFNPSTDTQYF
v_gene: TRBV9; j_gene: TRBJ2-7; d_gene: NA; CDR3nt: TGTGCCAGCAGCGTAGGCCGTGACAGGATTTACGAGCAGTACTTC; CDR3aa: CASSVGRDRIYEQYF
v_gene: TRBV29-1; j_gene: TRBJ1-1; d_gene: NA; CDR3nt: TGCAGCGTTGACCCTATAGGGAACGAGGGCACTGAAGCTTTCTTT; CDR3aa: CSVDPIGNEGTEAFF
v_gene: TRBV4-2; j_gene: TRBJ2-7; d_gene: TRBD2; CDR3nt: TGTGCCAGCAGCCAAGATCAGGGCGGGGGGGCCCTCGGCGAGCAGTACTTC; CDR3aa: CASSQDQGGGALGEQYF
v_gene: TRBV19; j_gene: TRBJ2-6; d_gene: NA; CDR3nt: TGTGCCAGTAGTACCGGGACATTGAAGACCTACTCTGGGGCCAACGTCCTGACTTTC; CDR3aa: CASSTGTLKTYSGANVLTF
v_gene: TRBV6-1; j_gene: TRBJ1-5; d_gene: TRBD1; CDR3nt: TGTGCCAGCAGTGAAGCAGGAGGGGGCCCTTCTGAACAGCCCCAGCATTTT; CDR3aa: CASSEAGGGPSEQPQHF
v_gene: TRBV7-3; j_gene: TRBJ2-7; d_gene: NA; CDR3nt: TGTGCCAGCAGCCTAGCAGCGGCGGGACCGTACGAGCAGTGCTTC; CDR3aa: CASSLAAAGPYEQCF
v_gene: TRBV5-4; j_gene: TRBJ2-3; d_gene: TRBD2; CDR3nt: TGTGCCACACAGCGGGGGAGCACAGATACGCAGTATTTT; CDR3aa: CATQRGSTDTQYF
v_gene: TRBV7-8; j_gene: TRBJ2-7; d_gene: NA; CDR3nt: TGTGCCAGCAGCTTACTGCCAGACTACGAGCAGTACTTC; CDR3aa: CASSLLPDYEQYF
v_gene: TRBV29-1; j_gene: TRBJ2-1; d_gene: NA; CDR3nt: TGCAGCGTTGGTCGGGCGGGGGCTTACAATGAGCAGTTCTTC; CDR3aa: CSVGRAGAYNEQFF
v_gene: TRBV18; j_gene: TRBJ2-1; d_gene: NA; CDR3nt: TGTGCCAGCTCACCACCGGCAGGCTACAATGAGCAGTTCTTC; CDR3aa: CASSPPAGYNEQFF